The rows below give T cell receptor beta chains drawn from one sample of a study of blood T cell repertoires in COVID-19. Produced via immunoSEQ multiplex PCR; TCRdb's table is partial and in-frame only. The sample carries roughly 150,000 clones, roughly 85% recorded once. The sample consisted of peripheral blood. These receptors all stem from a woman of 80 years or more with acute or convalescent COVID-19. Each CDR3 is given with its conserved first and last residue. The order of the fields is V gene, D gene, clone size, J gene, CDR3 DNA, CDR3 protein. The D gene is left open where the match is weak. Expanded clones get a size class; other rows say once, few or many, or leave the size out.

>TRBV15|TRBD2|.|TRBJ2-7
TGTGCCACCAGCCCCTCCGGGACTACCACTACTACCTACGAGCAGTACTTC
CATSPSGTTTTTYEQYF
>TRBV12-3/TRBV12-4|TRBD1|few|TRBJ1-1
TGTGCCAGCTACTGGACAGGGGGGACTGAAGCTTTCTTT
CASYWTGGTEAFF
>TRBV19|TRBD1|.|TRBJ2-1
TGTGCCAGTAGTATAACCGGGACAGGGGCTATTGCGAATGAGCAGTTCTTC
CASSITGTGAIANEQFF
>TRBV5-1|.|.|TRBJ2-3
TGCGCCAGCAGTACCTATAGCGGTGGGGATACGCAGTATTTT
CASSTYSGGDTQYF
>TRBV11-2|.|.|TRBJ2-3
TGTGCCAGCAGCAGAGACAACACAGATACGCAGTATTTT
CASSRDNTDTQYF
>TRBV6-2/TRBV6-3|TRBD1|.|TRBJ2-5
TGTGCCAGCAGTTGGACAGGGGTAGGGGAGACCCAGTACTTC
CASSWTGVGETQYF
>TRBV15|.|.|TRBJ2-7
TGTGCCACCAGCGATAGCGGTGCCTACGAGCAGTACTTC
CATSDSGAYEQYF
>TRBV27|.|.|TRBJ1-5
TGTGCCAGCAGTCCCCGAGTTTTATGGGCTACCGATAGCAATCAGCCCCAGCATTTT
CASSPRVLWATDSNQPQHF
>TRBV30|.|.|TRBJ1-1
TGTGCCTGGGACAGACTGAACACTGAAGCTTTCTTT
CAWDRLNTEAFF
>TRBV2|TRBD1|.|TRBJ1-5
TGTGCCAGCAGGGACAGGGGTTCAAGCAATCAGCCCCAGCATTTT
CASRDRGSSNQPQHF
>TRBV6-1|TRBD1|.|TRBJ2-7
TGTGCCAGCAGTGTCGAGTCCGGGACAGGGGGCTACGAGCAGTACTTC
CASSVESGTGGYEQYF
>TRBV4-3|.|.|TRBJ2-5
TGCGCCAGCAGCCAAGCCTGGACTGGTAAAGAGACCCAGTACTTC
CASSQAWTGKETQYF
>TRBV9|TRBD1|few|TRBJ1-1
TGTGCCTCCTCGGGGACAGGGAAGACTGAAGCTTTCTTT
CASSGTGKTEAFF
>TRBV15|TRBD1|.|TRBJ1-4
TGTGCCACCAGCAGGGGGGGACAGAATGAAAAACTGTTTTTT
CATSRGGQNEKLFF
>TRBV6-6|.|.|TRBJ1-1
TGTGCCAGCAGTTACTTCCCTGACAGGCCGAACACTGAAGCTTTCTTT
CASSYFPDRPNTEAFF
>TRBV28|TRBD1|.|TRBJ1-2
TGTGCCAGCAAGACAGGGCTTAACTATGGCTACACCTTC
CASKTGLNYGYTF
>TRBV18|.|.|TRBJ1-4
TGTGCCAGCTCACCTCGGGGGACTAATGAAAAACTGTTTTTT
CASSPRGTNEKLFF